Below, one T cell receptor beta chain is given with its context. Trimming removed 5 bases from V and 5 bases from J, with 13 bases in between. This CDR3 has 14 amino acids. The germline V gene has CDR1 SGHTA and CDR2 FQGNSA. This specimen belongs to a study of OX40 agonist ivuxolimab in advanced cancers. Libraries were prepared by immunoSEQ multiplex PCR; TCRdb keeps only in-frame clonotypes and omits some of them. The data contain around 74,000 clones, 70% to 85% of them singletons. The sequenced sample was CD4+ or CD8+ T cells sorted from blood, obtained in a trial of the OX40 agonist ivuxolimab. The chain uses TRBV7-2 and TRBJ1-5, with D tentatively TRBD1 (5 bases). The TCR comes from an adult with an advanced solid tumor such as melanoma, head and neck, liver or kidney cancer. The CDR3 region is CASSKGTAYQPQHF. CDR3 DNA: TGTGCCAGCAGCAAAGGGACTGCCTATCAGCCCCAGCATTTT.